This T cell receptor (beta chain) was recovered during a study of blood T cell repertoires in COVID-19. Produced via immunoSEQ multiplex PCR; TCRdb's table is partial and in-frame only. The sample records 43,000 or so clones, 90% being singletons. The CDR3 spans 16 residues. CDR1 is SGHTA, CDR2 FQGTGA, per germline. V was clipped by 5 bases and J by 3 bases, with 19 bases between them. The receptor's source is a human donor in a cohort sampled during active COVID-19. Sample: peripheral blood. This chain uses TRBV7-3 with TRBJ1-1; D gene unclear. CDR3: CASSAGVEGSYTEAFF. DNA of the CDR3: TGTGCCAGCAGCGCAGGCGTAGAGGGATCGTACACTGAAGCTTTCTTT.